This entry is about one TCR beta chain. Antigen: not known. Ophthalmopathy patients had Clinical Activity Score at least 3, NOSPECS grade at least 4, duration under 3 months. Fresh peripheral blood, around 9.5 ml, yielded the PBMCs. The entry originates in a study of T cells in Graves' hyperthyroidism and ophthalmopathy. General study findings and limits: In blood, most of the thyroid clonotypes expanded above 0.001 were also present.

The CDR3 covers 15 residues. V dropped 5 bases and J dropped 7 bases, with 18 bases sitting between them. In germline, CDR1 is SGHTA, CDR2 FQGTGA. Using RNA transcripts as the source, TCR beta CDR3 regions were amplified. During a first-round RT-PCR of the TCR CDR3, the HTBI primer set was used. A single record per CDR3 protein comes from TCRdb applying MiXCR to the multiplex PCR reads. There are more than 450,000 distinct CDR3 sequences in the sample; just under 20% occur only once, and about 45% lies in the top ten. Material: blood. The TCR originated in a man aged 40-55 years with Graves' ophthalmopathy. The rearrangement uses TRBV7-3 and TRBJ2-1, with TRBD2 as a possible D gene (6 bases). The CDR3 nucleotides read TGTGCCAGCAGCCAAGTCCCTAGCGCTTCGAATGAGCAGTTCTTC. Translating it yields CASSQVPSASNEQFF.